This TCR beta chain was sequenced for a study of CXCR3-negative and CXCR3-positive naive CD8 T cells (dated by TCRdb to about 2019). About the study as a whole: Some 150 million TRB reads were obtained in total, roughly 1.5 +/- 0.3 million reads per library. Diversity and physicochemical repertoire analyses covered 11 donors pooled from two independent experiments. The TRBV-TRBJ cluster analysis covered naive subsets from 5 donors and memory cells from 3 donors.

What the study reported, not specific to this receptor: Compared with CXCR3-negative naive cells, CXCR3-positive naive cells had TRB CDR3s with higher hydrophobicity (lower Kidera factor 4), lower energy, and higher strength and volume indices. Repertoire diversity was comparably high in both naive subsets but much lower in memory CD8+ T cells. Freshly isolated PBMCs were used for most assays because CXCR3 expression partially decreased after cryopreservation. Similar TRBV-TRBJ usage was shown by naive CXCR3-negative and CXCR3-positive cells from the same donor, whereas distinct patterns were shown by memory cells. Surface CD5, linked to self-reactivity in mice, was comparable between naive subsets; TCR interaction strength was therefore also inferred from TRB CDR3 physicochemical properties.

To note about this clonotype: It has no known antigen specificity.

The sequencing machine was a NextSeq 550. The Human TCR Profiling Kit (MiLaboratory) was used to make UMI-labeled 5' RACE TRB cDNA libraries. cDNA synthesis used the entire amount of extracted RNA, and PCR amplification then used the entire amount of cDNA produced. The libraries were made side by side, with each library going through the same number of PCR cycles. The original methods were these. MIGEC and MiXCR extracted about 50,000 +/- 10,000 unique UMI-labeled TRB cDNA molecules per library, requiring at least two reads per UMI. On average, about 40,000 +/- 10,000 functional in-frame TRB CDR3 nucleotide clonotypes lacking stop codons were found per library. After each sample was downsampled to 5000 UMI-labeled TRB molecules, VDJtools was used to calculate diversity metrics such as normalized Shannon-Wiener and Chao1. For the central five CDR3 residues, VDJtools calculated physicochemical properties weighted by clonotype size, namely interaction energy, strength, volume and Kidera factor 4. TCRdb reprocessed the sequencing reads and holds a single record per CDR3 protein sequence, with no DNA. The V and J calls reflect TCRdb's pipeline rather than the authors' work. The sample table on file contains approximately 70,000 distinct CDR3 sequences. The ten most abundant clones make up over 1.3% of the sample.

From a lookup of the germline V gene, CDR1 and CDR2 are SGHTA and FQGNSA. The CDR3 covers 15 residues, taking in both the cysteine and the phenylalanine. DNA for this receptor is not on file. For every CD8+ T cell subset, a few hundred thousand cells were flow-sorted straight into RLT lysis buffer, and each subset was sorted in triplicate. To exclude memory contaminants, naive CD8+ T cells were stringently defined as CD45RO-CCR7+CD27+CD95-. Using standard density gradient centrifugation, peripheral blood mononuclear cells were isolated from buffy coats. Naive CXCR3-negative and CXCR3-positive CD8+ T cells were flow-sorted using a FACSAria III. Total RNA was extracted from sorted cells with an RNeasy Mini Kit.

The clonotype originates from a human donor in good health. Some clones in this sample may be carry-over from other donors' samples. Sequences were obtained from naive CXCR3- CD8+ T cells from blood. Per the publication, the cell subset or site label means: CD45RO-CCR7+CD27+CD95- naive CD8+ T cells lacking CXCR3 (TNR3-). The rearrangement joined TRBV7-2 to TRBJ2-1; TCRdb gives TRBD2 as the D gene, but with no DNA this cannot be confirmed. The CDR3 protein: CASSPTSGGANEQFF. Joined to the reference TRBV7-2 and TRBJ2-1 proteins, this CDR3 gives the full variable domain: GAGVSQSPSNKVTEKGKDVELRCDPISGHTALYWYRQSLGQGLEFLIYFQGNSAPDKSGLPSDRFSAERTGGSVSTLTIQRTQQEDSAVYLCASSPTSGGANEQFFGPGTRLTVL.